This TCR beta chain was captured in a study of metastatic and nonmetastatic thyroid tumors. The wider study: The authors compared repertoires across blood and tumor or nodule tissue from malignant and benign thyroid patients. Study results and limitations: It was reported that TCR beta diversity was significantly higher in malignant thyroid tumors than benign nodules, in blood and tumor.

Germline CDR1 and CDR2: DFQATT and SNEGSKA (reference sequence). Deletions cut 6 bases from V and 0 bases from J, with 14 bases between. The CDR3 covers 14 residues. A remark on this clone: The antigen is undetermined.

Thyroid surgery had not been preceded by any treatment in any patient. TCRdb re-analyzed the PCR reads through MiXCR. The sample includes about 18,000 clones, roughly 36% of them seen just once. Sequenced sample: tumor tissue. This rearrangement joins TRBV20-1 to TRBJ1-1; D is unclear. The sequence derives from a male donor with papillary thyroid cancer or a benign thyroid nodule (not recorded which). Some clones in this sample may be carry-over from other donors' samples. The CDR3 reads CSATDGSMNTEAFF. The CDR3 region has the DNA TGCAGTGCCACGGACGGATCAATGAACACTGAAGCTTTCTTT.